This T cell receptor (beta chain) derives from a study of blood T cell repertoires in COVID-19. Assay: immunoSEQ multiplex PCR; the TCRdb copy retains only in-frame clones and omits some. The sample has a few hundred thousand clones, roughly 85% seen once. V was clipped by 5 bases and J by 4 bases; unmatched bases: 3. Germline-derived CDR1 and CDR2 are LNHDA and SQIVND (reference sequence). There are 13 residues in the CDR3. The gene calls are TRBV19 and TRBJ2-3; TRBD1 matches 7 bases. This receptor was obtained from a woman aged 50 to 65 who had recovered from COVID-19. The specimen sequenced was PBMCs or T cells enriched from blood (not recorded which). As DNA, the CDR3 is TGTGCCAGTAGTGTTACAGGGGCAGATACGCAGTATTTT. This gives the protein CASSVTGADTQYF.